These 21 T cell receptor beta chains share one sample of origin, sequenced in a study of blood T cell repertoires in COVID-19. This table comes from immunoSEQ multiplex PCR, and its TCRdb copy is limited to in-frame clones, with some not included. The sample shows around 250,000 clones, around 83% of them seen only once. The sample taken for sequencing was peripheral blood. The receptors here all came from a man of 80 years or more with acute or convalescent COVID-19.

This chain connects TRBV19 to TRBJ1-5; 9 bases line up with TRBD1. This CDR3 contains 16 residues. Germline values: CDR1 LNHDA, CDR2 SQIVND (reference sequence). The trim removed 1 base at V and 2 bases at J, leaving 3 bases unmatched. CDR3 in DNA: TGTGCCAGTAGTATAGGGGACAGGGTAGGCAATCAGCCCCAGCATTTT. Its protein product is CASSIGDRVGNQPQHF.

V usage is TRBV29-1 and J usage is TRBJ2-1, with 7 bases aligning to TRBD1. The V segment lost 8 bases and the J segment 4 bases; nucleotides outside the gene matches: 5. Germline CDR1 SQVTM, CDR2 ANQGSEA. The CDR3 has 12 amino acids. The CDR3 here is CSFPGQYNEQFF. The CDR3 nucleotides read TGCAGCTTCCCGGGACAGTACAATGAGCAGTTCTTC.

The chain employs TRBV19 and TRBJ2-2; 11 nucleotides align to TRBD2. V shed 6 bases and J 4 bases; nucleotides not matched to a gene: 10. CDR1 and CDR2 from the germline V gene are LNHDA and SQIVND (reference sequence). The CDR3 has 17 residues. CDR3 protein: CASRNQGLAVLTGELFF. Written as DNA, the CDR3 is TGTGCCAGTAGAAACCAGGGACTAGCGGTTCTCACCGGGGAGCTGTTTTTT.

This clone was observed once. The chain uses TRBV28 and TRBJ2-7; 8 positions agree with TRBD2. The V gene end was trimmed by 6 bases and the J gene end by 4 bases; junction bases not matched to a gene: 11. The length of the CDR3 is 15 residues. Germline CDR1 reads MDHEN; CDR2 reads SYDVKM. The CDR3 spells CASSKAGVLSYEQYF. The CDR3 DNA sequence: TGTGCCAGCAGCAAAGCGGGAGTATTATCGTACGAGCAGTACTTC.

V usage is TRBV6-1 and J usage is TRBJ1-5; unclear D gene. This CDR3 has 13 residues. Germline CDR1 reads MNHNS; CDR2 reads SASEGT. Trimming took 3 bases from V and 2 from J, leaving 5 bases between them. CDR3 in DNA: TGTGCCAGCAGTGACGGGGGCAATCAGCCCCAGCATTTT. Translation: CASSDGGNQPQHF.

The chain has TRBV25-1 and TRBJ2-7; 9 positions match TRBD1. Trimming took 4 bases from V and 6 from J; bases not matched to a gene: 13. Per germline, CDR1 MGHDK and CDR2 SYGVNS. This CDR3 spans 16 amino acids. CDR3 amino acids: CASSANRGQGWVEQYF. The CDR3 DNA follows: TGTGCCAGCAGTGCAAACCGCGGACAGGGGTGGGTCGAGCAGTACTTC.

The sample holds one count of this clone. The J gene is TRBJ1-6, the V gene TRBV27, with 9 bases aligning to TRBD1. V trimming: 2 bases; J trimming: 7 bases; junction bases outside the gene matches: 3. Germline CDR1 is MNHEY and CDR2 is SMNVEV (reference sequence). This CDR3 is built from 15 residues. The CDR3, as DNA: TGTGCCAGCAGTTTAGGGACAGGGTTGAATTCACCCCTCCACTTT. As protein: CASSLGTGLNSPLHF.

The chain uses TRBV5-1 and TRBJ1-1; 9 bases line up with TRBD1. V lost 3 bases and J lost 1; bases outside the gene matches: 4. This CDR3 is built from 15 residues. Germline-derived CDR1 and CDR2 are SGHRS and YFSETQ. The CDR3 protein is CASSSGQGGNTEAFF. In DNA, the CDR3 is TGCGCCAGCAGCTCGGGACAGGGCGGGAACACTGAAGCTTTCTTT.

The V call is TRBV7-8, the J call TRBJ2-7, with 9 bases fitting TRBD1. The germline V gene has CDR1 SGHVS and CDR2 FQNEAQ. Germline trimming cut 2 bases from V and 0 bases from J; bases unmatched to any gene: 2. The CDR3 runs 15 residues. The CDR3 loop is CASSLTGGGSYEQYF. The CDR3 DNA follows: TGTGCCAGCAGCTTAACAGGGGGCGGCTCCTACGAGCAGTACTTC.

The gene calls are TRBV19 and TRBJ1-4; a possible D gene is TRBD1 (6 bases). This CDR3 comprises 16 residues. Per the germline V gene, CDR1 is LNHDA and CDR2 is SQIVND (reference sequence). Trimming removed 3 bases from V and 2 bases from J, with 13 bases in between. CDR3 DNA sequence: TGTGCCAGTAGTATTGGGACACTTACGACTAATGAAAAACTGTTTTTT. As protein: CASSIGTLTTNEKLFF.

This rearrangement joins TRBV4-1 to TRBJ1-5; 10 bases are shared with TRBD1. Germline CDR1 is MGHRA and CDR2 is YSYEKL. The CDR3 consists of 14 residues. J gave up 4 bases and V 4 bases, and 1 base lay outside the gene matches. The CDR3 protein is CASSRGQGNQPQHF. Written as DNA, the CDR3 is TGCGCCAGCAGCCGGGGACAGGGGAATCAGCCCCAGCATTTT.

The chain employs TRBV28 and TRBJ2-6; D is perhaps TRBD1 (6 bases). The ends were cut back, 6 bases at V and 4 bases at J, with 10 bases in the middle. This CDR3 region has 14 residues. Germline V lookup: CDR1 MDHEN, CDR2 SYDVKM. CDR3 nucleotide sequence: TGTGCCAGCAGGGACAGCGCCGGGGCCAACGTCCTGACTTTC. Translation: CASRDSAGANVLTF. The entire variable domain, with the rest obtained from reference TRBV28 and TRBJ2-6, is as follows: DVKVTQSSRYLVKRTGEKVFLECVQDMDHENMFWYRQDPGLGLRLIYFSYDVKMKEKGDIPEGYSVSREKKERFSLILESASTNQTSMYLCASRDSAGANVLTFGAGSRLTVL.

The rearrangement joins TRBV20-1 to TRBJ2-3; 8 bases are shared with TRBD2. In germline, CDR1 is DFQATT, CDR2 SNEGSKA (reference sequence). After removal of 3 bases from V and 4 bases from J, the junction contained 6 bases not matched to a gene. This CDR3 spans 14 amino acids. The CDR3 here is CSASSGRAPDTQYF. CDR3 coding DNA: TGCAGTGCTAGTTCCGGGAGGGCCCCAGATACGCAGTATTTT.

This rearrangement joins TRBV7-8 to TRBJ2-1; perhaps TRBD2 as D (6 bases). From germline, CDR1 is SGHVS and CDR2 FQNEAQ. The CDR3 spans 15 residues. Trimming pared 2 bases from V and 3 bases from J, leaving 11 bases between. CDR3 sequence: CASSLQGGDYNEQFF. CDR3 nucleotide sequence: TGTGCCAGCAGCTTACAGGGCGGGGACTACAATGAGCAGTTCTTC.

This chain links TRBV6-1 with TRBJ1-5; no reliable D call. The V gene's germline CDR1 is MNHNS and CDR2 SASEGT. The CDR3 contains 14 residues. Trimming took 2 bases from V and 3 from J, leaving 8 bases between them. CDR3 nucleotides: TGTGCCAGCAGTGAACGCGGCCCCAATCAGCCCCAGCATTTT. Its protein product is CASSERGPNQPQHF.

This chain joins TRBV28 and TRBJ2-7, with D possibly matching TRBD1 (6 bases). The CDR3 runs to 15 residues. The V and J ends lost 1 base and 0 bases respectively, with 10 bases between them. From germline, CDR1 is MDHEN and CDR2 SYDVKM. The CDR3 DNA sequence: TGTGCCAGCAGTTTATCAGGGACAAGCTCCTACGAGCAGTACTTC. It encodes CASSLSGTSSYEQYF.

The chain has TRBV19 and TRBJ2-1; D ambiguous. Germline CDR1 LNHDA, CDR2 SQIVND (reference sequence). The length of the CDR3 is 11 residues. V lost 0 bases and J lost 10, with 4 bases in between. This CDR3 reads CASSIDGEQFF. For the CDR3, the DNA is TGTGCCAGTAGTATAGATGGCGAGCAGTTCTTC.

This clone showed up just once. V is TRBV28 and J is TRBJ1-4; 7 bases map to TRBD1. This CDR3 spans 15 amino acids. Trimming removed 5 bases from V and 8 bases from J; junction bases left unmatched: 11. Germline CDR1 reads MDHEN; CDR2 reads SYDVKM. The CDR3 sequence: CASSRFQGVGEKLFF. The CDR3 DNA follows: TGTGCCAGCAGTCGTTTCCAGGGGGTAGGAGAAAAACTGTTTTTT.

With regard to this clone: One end of the junction varies from germline; a read error may be responsible. This chain joins TRBV7-7 and TRBJ1-3; D is ambiguous. This CDR3 region has 15 residues. CDR1 and CDR2 (germline): SSHAT, FNYEAQ (reference sequence). CDR3 region: CASSPESGTGNTIYF. CDR3 DNA sequence: TGTGCTAGCAGCCCCGAATCGGGGACTGGAAACACCATATATTTT.

This sequence joins TRBV5-1 and TRBJ1-1; TRBD1 agrees at 7 bases. The germline gives CDR1 SGHRS, CDR2 YFSETQ. Unmatched junction bases numbered 6, after V lost 4 bases and J lost 0 bases. This CDR3 contains 15 residues. The CDR3 region has the DNA TGCGCCAGCAGCACGGGGACAGTGATGAACACTGAAGCTTTCTTT. It specifies CASSTGTVMNTEAFF.

This rearrangement joins TRBV12-3 or TRBV12-4 to TRBJ1-5, with 10 bases matching TRBD1. With V trimmed by 7 bases and J by 4 bases, 1 base remained unmatched. The CDR3 runs 13 residues. This CDR3 reads CASTGQGNQPQHF. In nucleotides, the CDR3 is TGTGCCAGCACGGGACAGGGGAATCAGCCCCAGCATTTT.